Presented here are 32 T cell receptor beta chains from one specimen sequenced in a study of blood T cell repertoires in COVID-19. Libraries were prepared by immunoSEQ multiplex PCR; TCRdb keeps only in-frame clonotypes and omits some of them. This sample has about 70,000 clones, with roughly 86% found just once. The material sequenced was peripheral blood. The receptors originated from a human donor in a cohort sampled during active COVID-19.

V usage is TRBV24-1 and J usage is TRBJ2-2; TRBD2 aligns across 14 bases. V trimming: 6 bases; J trimming: 5 bases; junction bases outside the gene matches: 7. Germline assignment: CDR1 KGHDR and CDR2 SFDVKD. This CDR3 is built from 17 residues. The CDR3 sequence: CATSTTSGGAGTGELFF. The DNA for the CDR3 is TGTGCCACCAGTACGACTAGCGGGGGGGCCGGGACCGGGGAGCTGTTTTTT.

In its sample, this clone was seen once. The V gene is TRBV4-1, the J gene TRBJ2-7, with a possible D match to TRBD2 (6 bases). The germline gives CDR1 MGHRA, CDR2 YSYEKL. The V and J ends lost 2 bases and 1 base respectively, with 12 bases between them. The CDR3 has 15 amino acids. The CDR3 sequence is CASSQSEGSSYEQYF. CDR3 in DNA: TGCGCCAGCAGCCAATCGGAGGGTTCATCCTACGAGCAGTACTTC.

The rearrangement joins TRBV9 to TRBJ2-3; tentatively, D is TRBD2 (6 bases). With 4 bases removed from V and 11 bases from J, the gap between germline ends came to 14 bases. CDR1 SGDLS and CDR2 YYNGEE come from the germline V gene. The CDR3 sequence is 12 residues long. DNA of the CDR3: TGTGCCAGCAGCTTCTGGTCCGGGGGGCAGTATTTT. Its protein is CASSFWSGGQYF.

This clone is deemed medium-sized. The J gene is TRBJ1-4, the V gene TRBV3-1 (or the pseudogene TRBV3-2), with D possibly matching TRBD1 (6 bases). The V gene lost 0 bases and the J gene lost 3 bases, with 11 bases spanning the gap. This CDR3 spans 16 amino acids. CDR1 and CDR2 (germline): LGHDT, YNNKEL (reference sequence). CDR3 coding DNA: TGTGCCAGCAGCCAAGATTGGGGGCGGGCTAATGAAAAACTGTTTTTT. This gives the protein CASSQDWGRANEKLFF.

CDR3 amino acids: CASRRGGNNSPLHF. The DNA of the CDR3 is TGCGCCAGCAGGAGGGGGGGAAATAATTCACCCCTCCACTTT. The V gene is TRBV10-2, the J gene TRBJ1-6; weak D call: TRBD1 (6 bases). The CDR3 extends over 14 amino acids. Trimming pared 6 bases from V and 5 bases from J, leaving 11 bases between. CDR1 is WSHSY and CDR2 is SAAADI in the germline V gene.

V and J are TRBV29-1 and TRBJ2-3; possible D gene TRBD2, 5 bases. The length of the CDR3 is 12 residues. Per germline, CDR1 SQVTM and CDR2 ANQGSEA. V lost 5 bases and J lost 3, with 9 bases in between. The CDR3 reads CSVYRETDTQYF. The DNA for the CDR3 is TGCAGCGTTTATAGGGAGACAGATACGCAGTATTTT.

The J gene is TRBJ1-1, the V gene TRBV7-9; D is possibly TRBD1 (6 bases). The length of the CDR3 is 16 residues. Germline V lookup: CDR1 SEHNR, CDR2 FQNEAQ (reference sequence). Trimming removed 2 bases from V and 3 bases from J, with 16 bases in between. The CDR3 loop is CASSLRAGEGYTEAFF. DNA of the CDR3: TGTGCCAGCAGCTTAAGGGCAGGGGAGGGGTACACTGAAGCTTTCTTT.

The V gene is TRBV7-2, the J gene TRBJ2-5; 8 bases agree with TRBD1. Trimming cost V 5 bases and J 2 bases; bases outside gene matches: 1. This CDR3 comprises 13 residues. Germline V gene sequence: CDR1 SGHTA, CDR2 FQGNSA. The CDR3 DNA is TGTGCCAGCAGCCGACAGGGGCAAGAGACCCAGTACTTC. Translated: CASSRQGQETQYF. The variable domain in full, completed from reference TRBV7-2 and TRBJ2-5, reads GAGVSQSPSNKVTEKGKDVELRCDPISGHTALYWYRQSLGQGLEFLIYFQGNSAPDKSGLPSDRFSAERTGGSVSTLTIQRTQQEDSAVYLCASSRQGQETQYFGPGTRLLVL.

The chain links TRBV6-5 to TRBJ2-7; possibly TRBD1 for D (5 bases). The CDR3 totals 15 residues. Germline loops: CDR1 MNHEY, CDR2 SVGAGI. V was trimmed by 6 bases and J by 4 bases, leaving 19 bases between them. The CDR3 here is CASSRRQSGYYEQYF. The DNA of the CDR3 is TGTGCCAGCAGCCGACGACAGTCGGGCTATTACGAGCAGTACTTC.

CDR3 nucleotide sequence: TGTGCCAGTAGTACCCGGGACAGGGTTTCTCAGCCCCAGCATTTT. Translated, it gives CASSTRDRVSQPQHF. The genes are TRBV19 and TRBJ1-5, with 9 bases fitting TRBD1. Trimming cost V 4 bases and J 6 bases; bases outside gene matches: 7. Germline V lookup: CDR1 LNHDA, CDR2 SQIVND (reference sequence). The CDR3 consists of 15 residues.

V and J are TRBV6-1 and TRBJ2-7; 8 bases fit TRBD1. The CDR3 covers 20 residues. Germline CDR1 MNHNS, CDR2 SASEGT. Germline trimming cut 4 bases from V and 3 bases from J; bases unmatched to any gene: 23. In DNA, the CDR3 is TGTGCCAGCAGTGGTAATATGGTTATTCGGATTCGGGACAGGAACTACGAGCAGTACTTC. Protein: CASSGNMVIRIRDRNYEQYF.

This sequence joins TRBV5-1 and TRBJ2-5; tentative D call: TRBD2 (5 bases). Trimming pared 4 bases from V and 2 bases from J, leaving 12 bases between. CDR1 is SGHRS, CDR2 YFSETQ, per germline. This CDR3 region has 14 residues. In nucleotides, the CDR3 is TGCGCCAGCAGCCCGAGCAGCGGACAAGAGACCCAGTACTTC. It codes for CASSPSSGQETQYF.

This clone was seen only once. This chain uses TRBV9 with TRBJ2-5; the D gene is possibly TRBD2 (6 bases). Trimming left V 2 bases short and J 6 bases short, with 11 bases between. The germline V gene has CDR1 SGDLS and CDR2 YYNGEE. CDR3 length: 13 amino acids. CDR3 amino acids: CASSVAEGKTQYF. DNA of the CDR3: TGTGCCAGCAGCGTTGCGGAGGGGAAGACCCAGTACTTC.

The table lists this clone with a count of one. In nucleotides, the CDR3 is TGTGCCAGCAGCTTAGGTGGCGGGGACCAAGAGACCCAGTACTTC. Amino acids: CASSLGGGDQETQYF. The V gene is TRBV7-8, the J gene TRBJ2-5; a weak D match, TRBD2 (6 bases). Germline CDR1 reads SGHVS; CDR2 reads FQNEAQ. The CDR3 runs to 15 residues. V was shortened by 1 base and J by 0 bases, with 9 bases between the two germline ends.

This clone was recorded only once. J is TRBJ2-3 and V is TRBV15; D ambiguous. Between the trimmed V and J ends, which lost 2 bases and 2 bases, there was a span of 14 bases. The CDR3 has 16 residues. CDR1 LNHNV and CDR2 YYDKDF come from the germline V gene (reference sequence). CDR3 sequence reads: CATSRSHIINTDTQYF. The CDR3 bases are TGTGCCACCAGCAGATCCCACATAATTAACACAGATACGCAGTATTTT.

This sequence joins TRBV5-1 and TRBJ1-2; D call uncertain. The V gene lost 9 bases and the J gene lost 4 bases, with 19 bases spanning the gap. CDR3 size: 14 residues. The germline CDR1 and CDR2 sequences are SGHRS and YFSETQ. CDR3 in amino acids: CATPTGSPPYGYTF. The DNA of the CDR3 is TGCGCCACCCCCACGGGTTCGCCTCCCTATGGCTACACCTTC.

The chain couples TRBV5-6 to TRBJ1-1; perhaps TRBD1 as D (6 bases). Deletions cut 0 bases from V and 2 bases from J, with 17 bases between. Germline V gene sequence: CDR1 SGHDT, CDR2 YYEEEE. The CDR3 extends over 17 amino acids. CDR3 sequence: CASSLGYRPRGNTEAFF. As DNA, the CDR3 is TGTGCCAGCAGCTTGGGGTACAGACCCAGGGGAAACACTGAAGCTTTCTTT.

This clone was seen just once. V is TRBV28 and J is TRBJ1-5, with a weak D call TRBD1 (5 bases). V gave up 6 bases and J gave up 0 bases, with 18 bases separating them. This CDR3 region has 17 residues. Germline V lookup: CDR1 MDHEN, CDR2 SYDVKM. CDR3 protein: CASSQRGGGGSNQPQHF. Written as DNA, the CDR3 is TGTGCCAGCAGCCAAAGGGGCGGGGGGGGTAGCAATCAGCCCCAGCATTTT.

This chain joins TRBV7-3 and TRBJ2-7; 9 bases match TRBD1. J lost 5 bases, V lost 5 bases, and 4 bases had no gene match. CDR1 and CDR2 from the germline V gene are SGHTA and FQGTGA. CDR3 length: 13 amino acids. Here the CDR3 reads CASSRDRDDEQYF. The CDR3 DNA is TGTGCCAGCAGCCGGGACAGGGACGACGAGCAGTACTTC.

The chain uses TRBV5-4 and TRBJ2-2; D possibly corresponds to TRBD1 (6 bases). V shed 3 bases and J shed 1 base, with 7 bases lying between them. This CDR3 contains 14 residues. From germline, CDR1 is SGHNT and CDR2 YYREEE (reference sequence). CDR3 protein: CASSSDRNTGELFF. In DNA form, the CDR3 reads TGTGCCAGCAGCTCGGACAGGAACACCGGGGAGCTGTTTTTT. Full variable domain (outside the CDR3, taken from reference TRBV5-4 and TRBJ2-2): ETGVTQSPTHLIKTRGQQVTLRCSSQSGHNTVSWYQQALGQGPQFIFQYYREEENGRGNFPPRFSGLQFPNYSSELNVNALELDDSALYLCASSSDRNTGELFFGEGSRLTVL.

CDR3 residues: CASSLGQMNTEAFF. CDR3 nucleotide sequence: TGTGCCAGCAGCTTAGGACAGATGAACACTGAAGCTTTCTTT. J is TRBJ1-1 and V is TRBV11-2; perhaps TRBD1 as D (5 bases). There are 14 residues in the CDR3. Looked up from germline, CDR1 is SGHAT and CDR2 is FQNNGV. The germline V and J ends were trimmed by 1 base and 0 bases, with 6 bases remaining between them. Using reference TRBV11-2 and TRBJ1-1 for the parts outside the CDR3, the full variable domain is EAGVAQSPRYKIIEKRQSVAFWCNPISGHATLYWYQQILGQGPKLLIQFQNNGVVDDSQLPKDRFSAERLKGVDSTLKIQPAKLEDSAVYLCASSLGQMNTEAFFGQGTRLTVV.

This clone was recorded once. The genes are TRBV5-1 and TRBJ1-2, with D possibly matching TRBD1 (5 bases). The ends were cut back, 1 base at V and 6 bases at J, with 13 bases in the middle. The V gene's germline CDR1 is SGHRS and CDR2 YFSETQ. The CDR3 extends over 14 amino acids. CDR3 in amino acids: CASSLSGIVNGYTF. CDR3 bases: TGCGCCAGCAGCTTGTCAGGGATCGTGAATGGCTACACCTTC.

The chain recombines TRBV3-1 (or the pseudogene TRBV3-2) with TRBJ1-1; D not resolved. Trimming removed 0 bases from V and 3 bases from J, with 5 bases in between. This CDR3 is 13 amino acids long. Germline lookup yields CDR1 LGHDT and CDR2 YNNKEL (reference sequence). The CDR3 reads CASSQDLDTEAFF. The CDR3 coding sequence is TGTGCCAGCAGCCAAGATCTTGACACTGAAGCTTTCTTT.

V and J are TRBV5-1 and TRBJ1-1, with D maybe TRBD1 (5 bases). The V end was cut by 0 bases, the J end by 3 bases, with 9 bases between. Per the germline V gene, CDR1 is SGHRS and CDR2 is YFSETQ. The CDR3 runs to 14 residues. The DNA for the CDR3 is TGCGCCAGCAGCTTGGACGGGGGGTACACTGAAGCTTTCTTT. Translation: CASSLDGGYTEAFF.

The gene calls are TRBV5-4 and TRBJ1-6, with a weak D call TRBD1 (6 bases). Germline values: CDR1 SGHNT, CDR2 YYREEE (reference sequence). The CDR3 runs to 14 residues. The V gene lost 2 bases and the J gene lost 9 bases, with 12 bases spanning the gap. The CDR3 reads CASSLSGAGSPLHF. DNA of the CDR3: TGTGCCAGCAGCTTATCAGGGGCGGGTTCACCCCTCCACTTT.

In its sample, this clone was seen once. This chain links TRBV18 with TRBJ2-7, with 9 bases matching TRBD1. CDR1 and CDR2 from the germline V gene are KGHSH and LQKENI. Unmatched junction bases numbered 6, after V lost 3 bases and J lost 6 bases. This CDR3 has 14 amino acids. The CDR3 protein is CASSPGTGPREQYF. For the CDR3, the DNA is TGTGCCAGCTCACCTGGGACAGGGCCTCGCGAGCAGTACTTC.

J is TRBJ1-6 and V is TRBV2; tentatively, D is TRBD1 (5 bases). The length of the CDR3 is 15 residues. The germline V gene encodes CDR1 SNHLY and CDR2 FYNNEI. The V end was cut by 2 bases, the J end by 8 bases, with 13 bases between. The CDR3, as DNA: TGTGCCAGCAGTGAATTGCCAGGGTATGATTCACCCCTCCACTTT. Its protein is CASSELPGYDSPLHF.

The chain is built from TRBV14 and TRBJ2-1, with TRBD1 matching 7 bases. Trimming took 2 bases from V and 11 from J; bases not matched to a gene: 6. Germline V gene sequence: CDR1 SGHDN, CDR2 FVKESK. The CDR3 contains 13 residues. The CDR3 reads CASSQYGQAKQFF. The CDR3 DNA sequence: TGTGCCAGCAGCCAATACGGACAGGCTAAGCAGTTCTTC.

The rearrangement joins TRBV14 to TRBJ2-5; tentatively, D is TRBD1 (5 bases). Per germline, CDR1 SGHDN and CDR2 FVKESK. The CDR3 has 14 residues. Between the trimmed V and J ends, which lost 5 bases and 5 bases, there was a span of 15 bases. DNA of the CDR3: TGTGCCAGCAGCACCCGGGCAGGGCGGGAGACCCAGTACTTC. Translating it yields CASSTRAGRETQYF.

V gene TRBV5-1 combines with J gene TRBJ1-2; 8 bases are a match to TRBD1. V trimming: 2 bases; J trimming: 8 bases; junction bases outside the gene matches: 11. The germline V gene encodes CDR1 SGHRS and CDR2 YFSETQ. The CDR3 sequence is 15 residues long. This CDR3 reads CASSLGQGPLLGYTF. For the CDR3, the DNA is TGCGCCAGCAGCTTAGGACAGGGACCCCTGTTAGGCTACACCTTC.

The V call is TRBV5-1, the J call TRBJ2-7; D possibly corresponds to TRBD2 (5 bases). Germline-derived CDR1 and CDR2 are SGHRS and YFSETQ. V was shortened by 2 bases and J by 7 bases, with 16 bases between the two germline ends. The CDR3 has 14 amino acids. The CDR3 sequence is CASSFRAGPWEQYF. In DNA, the CDR3 is TGCGCCAGCAGCTTCCGGGCGGGTCCATGGGAGCAGTACTTC. Full variable domain (rest looked up from reference TRBV5-1 and TRBJ2-7): KAGVTQTPRYLIKTRGQQVTLSCSPISGHRSVSWYQQTPGQGLQFLFEYFSETQRNKGNFPGRFSGRQFSNSRSEMNVSTLELGDSALYLCASSFRAGPWEQYFGPGTRLTVT.

This sequence joins TRBV5-1 and TRBJ2-2; the D gene is possibly TRBD1 (5 bases). The V gene lost 0 bases and the J gene lost 6 bases, with 9 bases spanning the gap. The CDR3 consists of 14 residues. Germline V gives CDR1 SGHRS, CDR2 YFSETQ. Here the CDR3 reads CASSLGREAGELFF. The CDR3 DNA is TGCGCCAGCAGCTTGGGCAGGGAAGCCGGGGAGCTGTTTTTT.